This T cell receptor beta chain originates from a study of Ad26.COV2.S vaccination and SARS-CoV-2 variants. Overall study: In the COV1001 trial, the donor was in the Ad26.COV2.S arm. Findings of the study overall: Responses of T cells in total may have been underestimated by the TCR breadth and depth analyses. People given the vaccine had a wider spike-specific TCR breadth than placebo recipients did.

The sample's treatment: some 20 received Ad26.COV2.S at low or high dose, single or two shots; 5 received placebo; per-sample allocation not given. The samples were gathered on day 63 after the first injection of vaccine or placebo. The table came from immunoSEQ multiplex PCR; TCRdb's copy has only in-frame clones and leaves some out. The sample carries around 450,000 clones, around 87% recorded once. Comments on this clone: The antigen is unknown.

The CDR3 covers 15 residues. The ends lost 9 bases at V and 1 base at J; junction bases unmatched: 10. CDR1 is LNHDA and CDR2 is SQIVND in the germline V gene (reference sequence). The chain links TRBV19 to TRBJ1-1; 8 nucleotides align to TRBD1. The sequencing here drew on peripheral blood, taken in a trial of Ad26.COV2.S vaccine versus placebo. The sequence came from a person between 18 and 60 years old who received the Ad26.COV2.S COVID-19 vaccine or a placebo. The CDR3 nucleotides read TGTGCCAGCGAAGGGACAGGTGGCGGGAACACTGAAGCTTTCTTT. This encodes CASEGTGGGNTEAFF.